This passage covers 6 T cell receptor beta chains from one sample sequenced in a study of T cell repertoires in cytomegalovirus infection. For these receptors, no antigen is known. A single record per CDR3 protein comes from TCRdb applying MiXCR to the reads. The table lists tens of thousands of distinct CDR3 sequences, 33% of them singletons. The sample consisted of PBMCs, sequenced either directly or after in vitro stimulation (not recorded which). These receptors came from a human donor in good health (CMV status not recorded). Some clones in this sample may be carry-over from other donors' samples.

The sample holds many counts of this clonotype. This chain connects TRBV7-2 to TRBJ1-2; D remains unclear. Trimming shortened V by 5 bases and J by 3 bases, and 10 bases separated the two germline ends. Germline loops: CDR1 SGHTA, CDR2 FQGNSA. The CDR3 sequence is 13 residues long. CDR3 residues: CASSMTSDYGYTF. The CDR3 DNA reads as TGTGCCAGCAGCATGACTTCAGACTATGGCTACACCTTC.

Only a few counts were recorded for this clonotype. The rearrangement links TRBV7-8 to TRBJ1-6; 7 bases agree with TRBD1. The CDR3 totals 17 residues. Germline values: CDR1 SGHVS, CDR2 FQNEAQ. The ends lost 6 bases at V and 0 bases at J; junction bases unmatched: 8. The CDR3 DNA reads TGTGCCAGCAGTCTGGCAGGGGGGAGCTCCTATAATTCACCCCTCCACTTT. Its translation: CASSLAGGSSYNSPLHF.

CDR3 in DNA: TGTGCCAGCAGCTTCCCCGACGGACTAGTACTTGGTGAGCAGTTCTTC. It encodes CASSFPDGLVLGEQFF. V and J are TRBV11-2 and TRBJ2-1; TRBD2 agrees at 7 bases. The CDR3 totals 16 residues. The germline gives CDR1 SGHAT, CDR2 FQNNGV. V shed 3 bases, J shed 9 bases, and the junction held 14 bases outside the gene matches.

The chain combines TRBV27 with TRBJ2-3, with D tentatively TRBD1 or TRBD2 (6 bases each). Trimming left V 0 bases short and J 0 bases short, with 16 bases between. This CDR3 has 18 residues. The germline gives CDR1 MNHEY, CDR2 SMNVEV (reference sequence). The CDR3 nucleotides read TGTGCCAGCAGTTTATCTACAAGGGGGGCCATGAGCACAGATACGCAGTATTTT. Translated, it gives CASSLSTRGAMSTDTQYF.

The rearrangement links TRBV5-4 to TRBJ1-1; possibly TRBD1 for D (6 bases). Trimming cost V 1 base and J 6 bases, with 13 bases left between them. The germline gives CDR1 SGHNT, CDR2 YYREEE (reference sequence). This CDR3 has 14 amino acids. CDR3 residues: CASSLFQGRAEAFF. For the CDR3, the DNA is TGTGCCAGCAGCTTGTTCCAGGGGCGGGCTGAAGCTTTCTTT.

This rearrangement joins TRBV18 to TRBJ2-1; 8 bases agree with TRBD1. The germline CDR1 and CDR2 sequences are KGHSH and LQKENI. This CDR3 has 17 amino acids. The V and J ends lost 3 bases and 1 base, in that order; junction bases with no gene match: 8. DNA for the CDR3: TGTGCCAGCTCACCGCCCCCCAGGGGGCCTTCCTACAATGAGCAGTTCTTC. Its protein is CASSPPPRGPSYNEQFF. Based on the CDR3 plus reference TRBV18 and TRBJ2-1, the full variable domain is NAGVMQNPRHLVRRRGQEARLRCSPMKGHSHVYWYRQLPEEGLKFMVYLQKENIIDESGMPKERFSAEFPKEGPSILRIQQVVRGDSAAYFCASSPPPRGPSYNEQFFGPGTRLTVL.